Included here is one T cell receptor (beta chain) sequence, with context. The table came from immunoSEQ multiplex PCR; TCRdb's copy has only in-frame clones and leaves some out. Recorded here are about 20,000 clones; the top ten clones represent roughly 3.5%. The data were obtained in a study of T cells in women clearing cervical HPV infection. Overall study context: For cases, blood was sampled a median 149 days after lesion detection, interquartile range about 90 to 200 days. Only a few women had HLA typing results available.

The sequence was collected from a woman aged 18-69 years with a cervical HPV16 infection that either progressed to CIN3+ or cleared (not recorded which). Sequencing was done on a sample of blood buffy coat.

CDR3 in amino acids: CASSLAGQPQETQYF. Incomplete CDR3 DNA: TGTGCCAGCAGCTTAGCGGGACAGCCACAAGAGACC. The chain links TRBV7-2 to TRBJ2-5; TRBD1 matches at 7 bases. Read sequence stops 3 residues before the CDR3 end, and the germline J gene provides the missing end. V dropped 0 bases and J dropped 2; count of bases not matched to a gene: 3. CDR1 SGHTA and CDR2 FQGNSA come from the germline V gene. The CDR3 spans 15 residues. The whole variable domain, remainder taken from reference TRBV7-2 and TRBJ2-5, is GAGVSQSPSNKVTEKGKDVELRCDPISGHTALYWYRQSLGQGLEFLIYFQGNSAPDKSGLPSDRFSAERTGGSVSTLTIQRTQQEDSAVYLCASSLAGQPQETQYFGPGTRLLVL.